This TCR beta chain emerged from a study of molecular identifiers for immune sequencing clone quantification. Points from the study as a whole: One cell's worth of spiked Jurkat TCR RNA was reportedly detectable among 900,000 to 1,000,000 naive cells.

Methods described previously were used for bulk TCR libraries, and listed TCR primers were applied. TCRdb re-called the PCR reads through MiXCR, storing one row per CDR3 protein. The data show approximately 97,000 distinct CDR3 sequences, approximately 24% seen once. This clonotype was seen many times. Its target is not known. The trim removed 1 base at V and 2 bases at J, leaving 5 bases unmatched. CDR3 length equals 16 residues. Per the germline V gene, CDR1 is LGHNA and CDR2 is YSLEER. From approximately 20,000 to 1,000,000 sorted cells, naive CD8 libraries were generated with 10%, 30% or 50% RNA. Naive CD8 T cells were sorted as CD8+CD4-CCR7+CD45RA+.

This sequence joins TRBV4-3 and TRBJ2-3, with 8 bases that match TRBD1. Sequenced input: naive CD8+ T cells from blood, with Jurkat cell RNA spiked in. Subset here: FACS-sorted CD8+CD4-CCR7+CD45RA+ naive T cells. This receptor was identified in a human donor in good health. Some libraries in this study had Jurkat cell RNA spiked in. CDR3: CASSQGPGGVTDTQYF. CDR3 nucleotide sequence: TGCGCCAGCAGCCAAGGGCCAGGGGGCGTCACAGATACGCAGTATTTT.